This T cell receptor (beta chain) comes out of a study of T cell responses to AZD1222 COVID-19 vaccine (dated by TCRdb to the early 2020s). Regarding the complete study: A total of under 250 trial participants underwent TCR sequencing, of whom 207 had received two doses of AZD1222 and roughly 26 had received two doses of the MenACWY control vaccine. Trial participants were enrolled into age subgroups of 18-55, 56-69 and 70-plus years, which contained around 150, 29 and 61 TCR-sequenced participants, respectively.

The CDR3 regions of human TCRbeta chains were subjected to immunosequencing. Per the authors' processing: TCRs in the repertoires were matched against a reference library of SARS-CoV-2-specific TCRs that had been generated with the MIRA antigen-specificity platform. Breadth meant the fraction of unique TCRs that were SARS-CoV-2-associated, whereas depth meant the fraction of total T cells that were SARS-CoV-2-associated. Using the MIRA data, each spike-specific TCR was assigned both to the spike region to which the TCR was reactive and to a CD4 or CD8 class. Log10-transformed breadth and depth values were compared by one-way ANOVA with Sidak's multiple comparisons tests. Imported from immuneACCESS, the table was reduced by TCRdb to in-frame sequences with V and J called. These copies leave out some clones; in studies compared against another copy, an unresolved V gene accounts for under half, and the cause of the remainder is not known. That table supplies the V and J calls and clone size; D and trimming were determined from the DNA. The sample data list roughly 140,000 clones, and 82% of these were observed just once. The leading ten clones occupy about 4% of the sample.

From the germline V gene, CDR1 is MNHEY and CDR2 is SVGAGI. The CDR3 runs 14 amino acids, cysteine and phenylalanine included. Only the CDR3 DNA is retained, 42 bases long and in frame from the first base. V lost 2 bases and J lost 0 bases; the stretch between them is 7 bases long. As to this clone: Its antigen specificity is not known. Base quality data are lacking; no much larger clone is found one base away.

What the authors observed across the whole study: After two AZD1222 doses, both the breadth and the depth of spike-specific TCRs were significantly higher than at day 0 and than in MenACWY recipients. Epitopes outside the regions mutated in the B.1.351 and B.1.1.7 variants were reportedly recognized by nearly half of the unique spike-specific TCRs. CD4 TCRs associated with the vaccine covered the entire spike protein, and the dominant responses were in regions 160-218 and 743-854. The 56-69-year group was small, and its depth increase did not reach significance, likely because of low power. Because no day 14 peak-response samples were available, the repertoires could be characterized only after the peak T cell response. Conclusions about previously exposed vaccinees are limited because only five to seven AZD1222 recipients were SARS-CoV-2 seropositive at baseline. Participants were mostly white British, with more females than males. The authors suggested clonal diversity may have been underestimated.

The time point label of this sample denotes: baseline before first vaccination. Reading the label with the study, this specimen's treatment or condition is: meningococcal conjugate vaccine given as trial control. Samples from vaccinated people were obtained from the UK trials COV001 and COV002, which included a single-blind randomized controlled phase 2/3 trial of AZD1222 (ChAdOx1 nCoV-19) in healthy adults. For TCRbeta chain sequencing, PBMC samples were collected from trial participants at day 0 and at day 28 after the second dose. The sample in question was peripheral blood, obtained on day 0 of MenACWY control vaccination. The receptor chain draws on TRBV6-5 and TRBJ1-1; confidence is insufficient to name the D gene. The sequence derives from an adult in good health. The nucleotide sequence reads TGTGCCAGCAGTTACGGTACTTTGAACACTGAAGCTTTCTTT. This yields the protein CASSYGTLNTEAFF.